This TCR beta chain was captured in a study of T cells in Graves' hyperthyroidism and ophthalmopathy. Amplification targeted TCR beta CDR3 regions from RNA transcripts. During a first-round RT-PCR of the TCR CDR3, the HTBI primer set was used. TCRdb recomputed calls from the multiplex PCR reads with MiXCR, one row per CDR3 protein. The table has hundreds of thousands of distinct CDR3 sequences, 15% to 20% seen once. This clonotype was found a few times. Its antigen is unknown. Study-wide results and limits: The model made its ophthalmopathy prediction, and onset followed a median approximately 6 months later.

Every diagnosis used clinical symptoms, serum thyroxine and TRAb, thyroid ultrasound and orbital computed tomography. Germline lookup yields CDR1 SGHRS and CDR2 YFSETQ. With 4 bases removed from V and 0 bases from J, the gap between germline ends came to 11 bases. The length of the CDR3 is 15 residues. The rearrangement joins TRBV5-1 to TRBJ1-3; D might be TRBD1 (5 bases). The clonotype originates from a woman younger than 35 with Graves' ophthalmopathy. The sequenced sample consisted of blood. The CDR3 nucleotides read TGCGCCAGCAGCATCACAGGATTCTCTGGAAACACCATATATTTT. Its protein is CASSITGFSGNTIYF.